The table lists the clone carrying this T cell receptor beta chain with a count of one. This CDR3 is 15 amino acids long. CDR1 is MNHNY, CDR2 SVGAGI, per germline (reference sequence). Trimming took off 5 bases at V and 4 bases at J, with 14 bases between the two ends. The data were taken from a study of blood T cell repertoires in COVID-19. Study-level information: There were acute and convalescent COVID-19 samples, and they came from the United States, Italy and Spain.

Ages ranged from about 18 to 89 years, with residence in 24 US areas. Cohorts were based on clinical histories the participants reported. Original handling: It was from reference gene primer amplification that nucleated cell counts were estimated. Measured with immunoSEQ multiplex PCR; TCRdb has only the in-frame clones, and not every one. The V and J calls and the clone size are those of that table, but D and trimming were determined from the DNA. The sample lists some 200,000 clones, approximately 86% occurring once. V usage is TRBV6-6 and J usage is TRBJ1-4, with a tentative D call TRBD1 (6 bases). The specimen sequenced was PBMCs or T cells enriched from blood (not recorded which). This receptor was taken from a woman aged 60-70 years with acute COVID-19. The CDR3 here is CASSTPSRGNEKLFF. The CDR3 bases are TGTGCCAGCAGTACCCCTTCCAGGGGTAATGAAAAACTGTTTTTT.